This is a list of T cell receptor beta chains from one sample in a study of neoadjuvant anti-PD-1 for oral cavity cancer. The method was immunoSEQ multiplex PCR; TCRdb's version includes in-frame clones alone and lacks a portion of them. The sample has roughly 40,000 clones, approximately 80% seen once. This sample comprised PBMCs, obtained after nivolumab (anti-PD-1) treatment. The receptors originated from a person between 35 and 79 years old with oral cavity squamous cell carcinoma. Both conserved end residues are part of each CDR3. D genes are given only for firm matches. Size tells how often a clone was seen (once, few, many) or the class of an expanded clone, and some rows leave it out.

cdr3_length: 13
d_call: .
j_call: TRBJ2-2
v_call: TRBV9
clone_size: few
cdr3_nt: TGTGCCAGCAGCGTAGCAGGTTCCGGGGAGCTGTTTTTT
cdr3_aa: CASSVAGSGELFF

cdr3_length: 14
d_call: .
j_call: TRBJ1-1
v_call: TRBV5-1
clone_size: once
cdr3_nt: TGCGCCAGCAGCCTAGGCGGGGGTAGGACTGAAGCTTTCTTT
cdr3_aa: CASSLGGGRTEAFF

cdr3_length: 18
d_call: TRBD1
j_call: TRBJ2-7
v_call: TRBV27
clone_size: .
cdr3_nt: TGTGCCAGCAGTTTAAAGGTTAGGACAGGGGGCGCCGGCTACGAGCAGTACTTC
cdr3_aa: CASSLKVRTGGAGYEQYF

cdr3_length: 16
d_call: TRBD1
j_call: TRBJ1-3
v_call: TRBV6-5
clone_size: .
cdr3_nt: TGTGCCAGCAGTTACTCGGACAGGTTCTCTGGAAACACCATATATTTT
cdr3_aa: CASSYSDRFSGNTIYF

cdr3_length: 14
d_call: .
j_call: TRBJ1-2
v_call: TRBV4-1
clone_size: .
cdr3_nt: TGCGCCAGCAGCCAAGTTAAACAGGACTATGGCTACACCTTC
cdr3_aa: CASSQVKQDYGYTF

cdr3_length: 17
d_call: .
j_call: TRBJ1-4
v_call: TRBV21-1
clone_size: .
cdr3_nt: TGTGCCAGCAGTAACGGATATTCGCTTGGAATTTCTGAAAAACTGTTTTTT
cdr3_aa: CASSNGYSLGISEKLFF

cdr3_length: 10
d_call: .
j_call: TRBJ1-2
v_call: TRBV20-1
clone_size: .
cdr3_nt: TGCAGTGCTAGGGACTATGGCTACACCTTC
cdr3_aa: CSARDYGYTF

cdr3_length: 14
d_call: .
j_call: TRBJ2-2
v_call: TRBV9
clone_size: .
cdr3_nt: TGTGCCAGTTCTCCCAACAGCAACACCGGGGAGCTGTTTTTT
cdr3_aa: CASSPNSNTGELFF

cdr3_length: 17
d_call: .
j_call: TRBJ2-7
v_call: TRBV5-4
clone_size: once
cdr3_nt: TGTGCCAGCAGCTCGCCTCTCGTGGGGACATCCTCCTACGAGCAGTACTTC
cdr3_aa: CASSSPLVGTSSYEQYF

cdr3_length: 13
d_call: .
j_call: TRBJ1-1
v_call: TRBV4-1
clone_size: once
cdr3_nt: TGCGCCAGCAGCCAACCGGGACACCCAGAAGCTTTCTTT
cdr3_aa: CASSQPGHPEAFF

cdr3_length: 15
d_call: TRBD1
j_call: TRBJ2-1
v_call: TRBV27
clone_size: .
cdr3_nt: TGTGCCAGCAACCCAGGGACAGGAAGGCCCAATGAGCAGTTCTTC
cdr3_aa: CASNPGTGRPNEQFF

cdr3_length: 14
d_call: TRBD1
j_call: TRBJ1-4
v_call: TRBV7-8
clone_size: .
cdr3_nt: TGTGCCAGCAGCGAAGACAGGGTTGGCGAAAAACTGTTTTTT
cdr3_aa: CASSEDRVGEKLFF

cdr3_length: 16
d_call: .
j_call: TRBJ2-7
v_call: TRBV19
clone_size: .
cdr3_nt: TGTGCCAGTAGTCTCAGGGGGGAGAAGGAGTCCTACGAGCAGTACTTC
cdr3_aa: CASSLRGEKESYEQYF

cdr3_length: 15
d_call: TRBD1
j_call: TRBJ1-5
v_call: TRBV5-1
clone_size: .
cdr3_nt: TGCGCCAGCAGTCGACAGGGGGGCGGCAATCAGCCCCAGCATTTT
cdr3_aa: CASSRQGGGNQPQHF

cdr3_length: 15
d_call: TRBD1
j_call: TRBJ1-5
v_call: TRBV18
clone_size: .
cdr3_nt: TGTGCCAGCTCACTAGGGACAGGGGTCAATCAGCCCCAGCATTTT
cdr3_aa: CASSLGTGVNQPQHF

cdr3_length: 18
d_call: TRBD1
j_call: TRBJ2-7
v_call: TRBV7-9
clone_size: few
cdr3_nt: TGTGCCAGCAGCTTAGGCGTTAGGGTTGGGGCAGGGGGCTACGAGCAGTACTTC
cdr3_aa: CASSLGVRVGAGGYEQYF

cdr3_length: 19
d_call: TRBD1
j_call: TRBJ1-3
v_call: TRBV5-6
clone_size: once
cdr3_nt: TGTGCCAGCAGCCCCGGGACAGGCCCCTCCGGGAAATCAGGAAACACCATATATTTT
cdr3_aa: CASSPGTGPSGKSGNTIYF

cdr3_length: 14
d_call: TRBD1
j_call: TRBJ1-6
v_call: TRBV28
clone_size: once
cdr3_nt: TGTGCCAGCAGCCGAGGACAGGGTAATTCACCCCTCCACTTT
cdr3_aa: CASSRGQGNSPLHF

cdr3_length: 15
d_call: .
j_call: TRBJ1-4
v_call: TRBV9
clone_size: .
cdr3_nt: TGTGCCAGCAGCCCAGTAGGATGGGGAAATGAAAAACTGTTTTTT
cdr3_aa: CASSPVGWGNEKLFF

cdr3_length: 16
d_call: TRBD1
j_call: TRBJ2-7
v_call: TRBV10-2
clone_size: .
cdr3_nt: TGCGCCAGCAGTGAGTCGGGCTACAGGGGGGCTGACGAGCAGTACTTC
cdr3_aa: CASSESGYRGADEQYF

cdr3_length: 16
d_call: TRBD2
j_call: TRBJ2-3
v_call: TRBV5-6
clone_size: .
cdr3_nt: TGTGCCAGCAGCCTAGGGACTAGCCTAAACACAGATACGCAGTATTTT
cdr3_aa: CASSLGTSLNTDTQYF

cdr3_length: 14
d_call: .
j_call: TRBJ1-5
v_call: TRBV7-3
clone_size: few
cdr3_nt: TGTGCCAGCAGCACCCGGGAAAACAGTCAGCCCCAGCATTTT
cdr3_aa: CASSTRENSQPQHF

cdr3_length: 14
d_call: TRBD2
j_call: TRBJ2-3
v_call: TRBV27
clone_size: few
cdr3_nt: TGTGCCAGCAGTGGGGGACTAGGAGGGGATACGCAGTATTTT
cdr3_aa: CASSGGLGGDTQYF

cdr3_length: 13
d_call: .
j_call: TRBJ1-2
v_call: TRBV28
clone_size: .
cdr3_nt: TGTGCCAGCAGTTTTGGGAGGTACTATGGCTACACCTTC
cdr3_aa: CASSFGRYYGYTF